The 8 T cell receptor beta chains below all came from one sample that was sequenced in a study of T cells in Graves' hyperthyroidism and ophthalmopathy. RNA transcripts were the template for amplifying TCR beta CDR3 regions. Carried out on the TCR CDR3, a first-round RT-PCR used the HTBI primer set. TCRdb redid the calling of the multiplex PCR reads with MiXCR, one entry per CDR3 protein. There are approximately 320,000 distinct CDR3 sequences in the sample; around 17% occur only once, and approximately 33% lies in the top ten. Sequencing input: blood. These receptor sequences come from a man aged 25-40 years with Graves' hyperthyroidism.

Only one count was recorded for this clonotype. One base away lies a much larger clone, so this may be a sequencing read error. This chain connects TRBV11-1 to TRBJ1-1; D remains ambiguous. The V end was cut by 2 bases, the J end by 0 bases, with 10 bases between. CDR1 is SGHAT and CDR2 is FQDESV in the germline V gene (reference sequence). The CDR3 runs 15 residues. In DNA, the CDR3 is TGTGCCAGCAGCTTATTTACAAGCATGAACACTGAAGCTTTCTTT. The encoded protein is CASSLFTSMNTEAFF.

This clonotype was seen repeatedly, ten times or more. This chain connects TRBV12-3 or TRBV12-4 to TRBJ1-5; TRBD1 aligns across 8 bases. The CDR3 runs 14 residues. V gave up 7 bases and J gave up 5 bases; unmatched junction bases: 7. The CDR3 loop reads CASNDRGKDQPQHF. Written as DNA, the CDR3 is TGTGCCAGCAACGACAGGGGAAAGGATCAGCCCCAGCATTTT.

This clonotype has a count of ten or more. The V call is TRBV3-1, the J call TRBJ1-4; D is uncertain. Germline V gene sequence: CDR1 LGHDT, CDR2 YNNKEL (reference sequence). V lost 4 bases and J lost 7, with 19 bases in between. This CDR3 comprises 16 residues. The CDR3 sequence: CASSPERRGRGEKLFF. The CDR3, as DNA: TGTGCCAGCAGCCCGGAACGACGGGGTAGAGGTGAAAAACTGTTTTTT.

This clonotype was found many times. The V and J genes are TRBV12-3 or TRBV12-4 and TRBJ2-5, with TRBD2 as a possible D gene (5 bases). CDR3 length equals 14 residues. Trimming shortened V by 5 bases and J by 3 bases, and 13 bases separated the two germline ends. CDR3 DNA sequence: TGTGCCAGCAGTCCCCGGACTGGGGAAGAGACCCAGTACTTC. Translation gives CASSPRTGEETQYF.

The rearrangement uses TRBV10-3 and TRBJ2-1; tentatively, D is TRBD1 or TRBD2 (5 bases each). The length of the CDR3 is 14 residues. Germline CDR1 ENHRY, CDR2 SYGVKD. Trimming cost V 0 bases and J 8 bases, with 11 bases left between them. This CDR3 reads CAISESGVMDEQFF. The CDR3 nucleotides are TGTGCCATCAGTGAGTCGGGGGTGATGGATGAGCAGTTCTTC.

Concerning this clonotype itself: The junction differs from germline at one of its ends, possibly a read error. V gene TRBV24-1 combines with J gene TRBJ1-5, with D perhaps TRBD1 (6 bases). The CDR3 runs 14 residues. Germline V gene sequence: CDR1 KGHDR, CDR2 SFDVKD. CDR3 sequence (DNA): TGTGCCACCAGTAAGGGGGATAGCAATCAGCTCCAGCATTTT. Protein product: CATSKGDSNQLQHF.

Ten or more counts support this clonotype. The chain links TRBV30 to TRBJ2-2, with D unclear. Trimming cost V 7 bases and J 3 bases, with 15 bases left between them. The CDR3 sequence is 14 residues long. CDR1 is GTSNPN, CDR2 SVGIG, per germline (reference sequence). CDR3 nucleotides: TGTGCCTCCATTCCCCGGGCCTACACCGGGGAGCTGTTTTTT. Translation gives CASIPRAYTGELFF.

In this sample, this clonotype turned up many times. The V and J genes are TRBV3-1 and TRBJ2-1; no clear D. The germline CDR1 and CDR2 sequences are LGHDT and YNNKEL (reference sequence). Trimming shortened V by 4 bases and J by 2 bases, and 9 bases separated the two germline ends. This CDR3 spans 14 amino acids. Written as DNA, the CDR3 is TGTGCCAGCAGCCTTCCCCTCGCCTACAATGAGCAGTTCTTC. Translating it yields CASSLPLAYNEQFF.